This T cell receptor beta chain was identified during a study of Tregs in tolerant kidney transplant recipients. Unstimulated regulatory T cells (CD4+CD25+CD127-), CD4+CD25- non-regulatory cells, CD4 and CD8 cells were FACS-sorted from thawed PBMCs. A remark on this clone: What it binds is unknown.

The V end lost 3 bases, the J end lost 6 bases, and 16 bases lay between the germline ends. The CDR3 runs 14 residues. CDR1 is GTSNPN, CDR2 SVGIG, per germline (reference sequence). Here immunoSEQ multiplex PCR was the method, and the copy in TCRdb shows in-frame clones only, minus some. This sample has tens of thousands of clones, with 85% to 95% found just once. Notes on the study in general: Nucleotide sequences could not be compared across some patients' samples due to primer changes. Activated donor B cell expansion appeared to reveal the most relevant donor-specific TCRbeta repertoire. Validation in larger populations is needed because few patients were studied.

The chain links TRBV30 to TRBJ2-3; perhaps TRBD2 as D (5 bases). The clonotype was recovered from a human donor who received a combined kidney and bone marrow transplant. The specimen comprised Tregs from blood, sampled before the transplant. The CDR3 loop reads CAWRRVSFSDTQYF. CDR3 bases: TGTGCCTGGAGGAGGGTTAGTTTTTCGGATACGCAGTATTTT.